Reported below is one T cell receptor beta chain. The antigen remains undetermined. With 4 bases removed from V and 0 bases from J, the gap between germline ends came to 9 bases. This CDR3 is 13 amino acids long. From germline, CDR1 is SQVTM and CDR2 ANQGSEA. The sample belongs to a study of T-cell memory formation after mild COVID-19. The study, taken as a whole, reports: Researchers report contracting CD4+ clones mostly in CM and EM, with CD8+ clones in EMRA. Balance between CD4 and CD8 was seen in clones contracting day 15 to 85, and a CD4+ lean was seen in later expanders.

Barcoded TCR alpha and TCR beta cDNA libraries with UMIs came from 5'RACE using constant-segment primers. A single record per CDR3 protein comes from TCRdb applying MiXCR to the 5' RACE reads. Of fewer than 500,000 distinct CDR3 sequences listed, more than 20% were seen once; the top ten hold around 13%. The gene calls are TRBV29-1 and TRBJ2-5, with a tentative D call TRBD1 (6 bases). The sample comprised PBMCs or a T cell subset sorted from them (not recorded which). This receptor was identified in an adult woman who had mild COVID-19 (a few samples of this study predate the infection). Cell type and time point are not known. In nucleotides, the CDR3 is TGCAGCGTTGGACAGGTATACCAAGAGACCCAGTACTTC. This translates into CSVGQVYQETQYF.